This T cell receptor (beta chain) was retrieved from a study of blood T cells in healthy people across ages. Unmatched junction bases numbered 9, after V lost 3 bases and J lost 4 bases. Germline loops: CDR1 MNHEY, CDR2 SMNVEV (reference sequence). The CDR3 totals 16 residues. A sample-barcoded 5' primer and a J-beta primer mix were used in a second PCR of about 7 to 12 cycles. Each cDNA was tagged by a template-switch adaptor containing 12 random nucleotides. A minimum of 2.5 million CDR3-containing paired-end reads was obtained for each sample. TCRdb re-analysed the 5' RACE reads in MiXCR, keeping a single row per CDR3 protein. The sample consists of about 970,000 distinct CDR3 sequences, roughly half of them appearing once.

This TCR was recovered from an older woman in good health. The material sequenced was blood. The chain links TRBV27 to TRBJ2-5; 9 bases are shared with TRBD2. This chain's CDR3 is CASSFRGRASLETQYF. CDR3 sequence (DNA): TGTGCCAGCAGTTTTCGCGGGAGGGCCAGTTTAGAGACCCAGTACTTC.